The rows below give T cell receptor beta chains drawn from one sample of a study of Tregs in tolerant kidney transplant recipients. Clones were read by immunoSEQ multiplex PCR, and TCRdb kept only the in-frame ones, dropping some. The data contain tens of thousands of clones, nearly 97% of them singletons. These TCRs' antigens remain unknown. Sequencing used Tregs from blood cultured with allogeneic cells. These receptors came from a human donor in good health. The CDR3 runs from the conserved cysteine through the conserved F or W. A D gene is named only where the DNA matches it firmly. Expanded clones get a size class; other rows say once, few or many, or leave the size out.

j_gene | abundance | d_gene | v_gene | CDR3aa | CDR3nt
TRBJ1-2 | - | TRBD1 | TRBV19 | CASRSQGNYGYTF | TGTGCCAGTAGGTCACAGGGGAACTATGGCTACACCTTC
TRBJ1-2 | - | - | TRBV6-6 | CASTLLGGLNYGYTF | TGTGCCAGCACCTTACTAGGGGGACTTAACTATGGCTACACCTTC
TRBJ1-2 | - | - | TRBV6-1 | CASSRQWGPYGYTF | TGTGCCAGCAGCCGACAATGGGGTCCCTATGGCTACACCTTC
TRBJ2-7 | - | - | TRBV7-2 | CASSLVGGAYEQYF | TGTGCCAGCAGCTTAGTTGGAGGGGCCTACGAGCAGTACTTC
TRBJ2-2 | - | TRBD2 | TRBV19 | CASHQREYRTGELFF | TGTGCCAGCCACCAGCGGGAGTATCGGACCGGGGAGCTGTTTTTT
TRBJ2-5 | - | - | TRBV6-1 | CASSRDRGETQYF | TGTGCCAGCAGTAGGGACCGCGGAGAGACCCAGTACTTC
TRBJ2-1 | once | TRBD2 | TRBV11-2 | CASSQPLAGGPMYEQFF | TGTGCCAGCAGCCAGCCCCTAGCGGGAGGGCCGATGTATGAGCAGTTCTTC
TRBJ2-1 | - | TRBD2 | TRBV19 | CASSKLAGGQGEQFF | TGTGCCAGTAGCAAACTAGCGGGAGGGCAGGGTGAGCAGTTCTTC
TRBJ1-5 | - | - | TRBV4-1 | CASSTAGNQPQHF | TGCGCCAGCAGCACTGCAGGGAATCAGCCCCAGCATTTT
TRBJ1-2 | - | TRBD1 | TRBV5-1 | CASSWGTASDYGYTF | TGCGCCAGCAGCTGGGGGACAGCCTCTGACTATGGCTACACCTTC
TRBJ2-3 | - | TRBD1 | TRBV11-2 | CASSLVGTGADTQYF | TGTGCCAGCAGCTTAGTAGGGACAGGGGCAGATACGCAGTATTTT
TRBJ1-5 | - | TRBD1 | TRBV19 | CASSIGLGQGIQPQHF | TGTGCCAGTAGTATAGGTTTGGGACAGGGGATTCAGCCCCAGCATTTT
TRBJ2-1 | - | - | TRBV1 | CTSSPPPIDSGSGHEQFF | TGCACCAGCAGCCCCCCACCTATCGATAGCGGGAGTGGACATGAGCAGTTCTTC
TRBJ1-2 | once | - | TRBV18 | CASSPAPEGTNYGYTF | TGTGCCAGCTCACCGGCTCCGGAAGGGACTAACTATGGCTACACCTTC
TRBJ2-7 | - | - | TRBV18 | CASSPTDAYEQYF | TGTGCCAGCTCACCAACAGATGCCTACGAGCAGTACTTC
TRBJ2-1 | - | TRBD2 | TRBV7-2 | CASSLAPGRSYNEQFF | TGTGCCAGCAGCTTAGCCCCCGGGAGGTCCTACAATGAGCAGTTCTTC
TRBJ2-2 | once | TRBD2 | TRBV9 | CASSVSLAGVNTGELFF | TGTGCCAGCAGCGTATCTCTGGCGGGGGTAAACACCGGGGAGCTGTTTTTT
TRBJ2-3 | - | - | TRBV18 | CASSPLLGVGADTQYF | TGTGCCAGCTCACCACTTTTAGGGGTTGGCGCAGATACGCAGTATTTT
TRBJ2-5 | - | TRBD2 | TRBV30 | CAWRGTTSGQETQYF | TGTGCCTGGAGGGGGACGACTAGCGGCCAAGAGACCCAGTACTTC
TRBJ1-2 | - | - | TRBV18 | CASSTTTGYTF | TGTGCCAGCTCAACCACTACCGGCTACACCTTC
TRBJ1-5 | - | - | TRBV10-3 | CAISGGNSNQPQHF | TGTGCCATCAGTGGTGGCAATAGCAATCAGCCCCAGCATTTT
TRBJ1-5 | - | TRBD1 | TRBV4-2 | CASSQDRVTGVASNQPQHF | TGTGCCAGCAGCCAAGATCGGGTCACAGGGGTGGCTAGCAATCAGCCCCAGCATTTT
TRBJ1-1 | - | TRBD1 | TRBV7-9 | CASSLGDRAAFF | TGTGCCAGCAGCTTAGGGGACAGGGCCGCTTTCTTT
TRBJ1-4 | - | - | TRBV4-2 | CASSQDKAIAPNEKLFF | TGTGCCAGCAGCCAAGATAAGGCTATCGCCCCTAATGAAAAACTGTTTTTT
TRBJ2-7 | - | TRBD2 | TRBV28 | CASSHLAGARYEQYF | TGTGCCAGCAGCCACTTAGCGGGAGCCAGGTACGAGCAGTACTTC
TRBJ1-1 | - | - | TRBV5-4 | CASSLGVSREAFF | TGTGCCAGCAGCTTGGGGGTCTCGAGGGAAGCTTTCTTT
TRBJ2-1 | - | TRBD2 | TRBV30 | CAWTSFSGGAGSGFASYNEQFF | TGTGCCTGGACTTCCTTCAGCGGGGGGGCAGGAAGTGGATTTGCGTCCTACAATGAGCAGTTCTTC
TRBJ2-7 | - | - | TRBV9 | CASSVGIGGYEQYF | TGTGCCAGCAGCGTAGGTATAGGGGGCTACGAGCAGTACTTC
TRBJ1-2 | - | TRBD1 | TRBV7-9 | CASIAYISTGLGGYTF | TGTGCCAGCATCGCTTATATATCGACAGGGTTAGGAGGCTACACCTTC
TRBJ2-5 | once | - | TRBV10-3 | CAISEWAGVSETQYF | TGTGCCATCAGTGAGTGGGCAGGGGTGTCAGAGACCCAGTACTTC
TRBJ2-7 | - | TRBD1 | TRBV5-5 | CASSWTGSYEQYF | TGTGCCAGCAGTTGGACAGGGTCCTACGAGCAGTACTTC
TRBJ2-5 | - | TRBD1 | TRBV13 | CASSLARDRKNQETQYF | TGTGCCAGCAGCTTAGCCCGGGACAGGAAAAACCAAGAGACCCAGTACTTC
TRBJ2-1 | - | - | TRBV12-5 | CASGTYGPRGYDEQFF | TGTGCTAGTGGGACCTACGGACCCCGGGGTTACGATGAGCAGTTCTTC
TRBJ1-2 | - | TRBD1 | TRBV5-1 | CASSLARGRDGYTF | TGCGCCAGCAGCTTGGCCAGGGGGCGAGATGGCTACACCTTC
TRBJ1-1 | - | - | TRBV21-1 | CASTKPPLQSQGSDTEAFF | TGTGCCAGCACCAAACCCCCTCTCCAATCACAGGGTAGTGACACTGAAGCTTTCTTT
TRBJ2-2 | - | - | TRBV30 | CACRGGRLIANTGELFF | TGTGCCTGCCGGGGTGGGAGGCTGATCGCGAACACCGGGGAGCTGTTTTTT
TRBJ1-2 | - | - | TRBV4-1 | CASSQNPRRVPNYGYTF | TGCGCCAGCAGCCAAAACCCGCGGCGGGTCCCGAACTATGGCTACACCTTC
TRBJ1-1 | - | - | TRBV7-2 | CASSLVKAQNTEAFF | TGTGCCAGCAGCTTAGTGAAAGCTCAGAACACTGAAGCTTTCTTT
TRBJ2-5 | - | - | TRBV19 | CASSRRGRQETQYF | TGTGCCAGTAGCAGGCGGGGGCGACAAGAGACCCAGTACTTC
TRBJ1-1 | few | TRBD1 | TRBV19 | CASSMGQAFSEAFF | TGTGCCAGTAGTATGGGACAGGCCTTCTCTGAAGCTTTCTTT